This T cell receptor (beta chain) was obtained from a study of blood T cell repertoires in COVID-19. Across the whole study: Acute and convalescent COVID-19 specimens originated in the United States, Italy and Spain. Nucleic acid was either cDNA or gDNA, and it came from T cells, B-cell-depleted T cells, or PBMCs.

In the source study's methods: Amplification of reference gene primers was used by the study to estimate nucleated cell counts. Profiled with immunoSEQ multiplex PCR; TCRdb holds only in-frame clones, not every one. That table gives V, J and clone size, and the DNA gave D and trimming. The data contain nearly 70,000 clones, 70% to 90% of them singletons. Material: peripheral blood. This receptor was obtained from a woman aged 70-85 years with acute or convalescent COVID-19.

The DNA for the CDR3 is TGTGCCAGCAAGGGAACGGAGGACTTGAACACTGAAGCTTTCTTT. This translates into CASKGTEDLNTEAFF. The chain joins TRBV21-1 to TRBJ1-1. TRBV21-1 is annotated as a pseudogene. CDR3 length equals 15 residues.